Presented here are 26 T cell receptor beta chains from one specimen sequenced in a study of response to subunit inactivated influenza vaccine. TCRdb re-derived calls from the RT-PCR reads in MiXCR, one entry per CDR3 protein. Of fewer than 600,000 distinct CDR3 sequences listed, 6.5% to 8% were seen once; the top ten hold about an eighth. The material sequenced was PBMCs from blood, taken about 23 months after vaccination. These receptors were obtained from a man aged 50-75 years who received an inactivated influenza vaccine.

Notes on this clonotype: Sequence at one end of the junction differs from germline and may be a read error. The chain joins TRBV6-5 to TRBJ1-1; TRBD1 agrees at 8 bases. The length of the CDR3 is 14 residues. Germline loops: CDR1 MNHEY, CDR2 SVGAGI. The CDR3: CASSSRGRGTEAFF. The CDR3 DNA is TGTGCGAGCAGTTCCAGGGGGCGCGGGACTGAAGCTTTCTTT.

The chain joins TRBV5-1 to TRBJ2-2, with a tentative D call TRBD2 (7 bases). This CDR3 is 15 amino acids long. V lost 4 bases and J lost 3, with 13 bases in between. From germline, CDR1 is SGHRS and CDR2 YFSETQ. Here the CDR3 reads CASSAGGRYTGELFF. The DNA of the CDR3 is TGCGCCAGCAGCGCCGGGGGGCGGTACACCGGGGAGCTGTTTTTT.

This clonotype appeared many times. The chain joins TRBV29-1 to TRBJ2-2; 12 positions match TRBD2. The length of the CDR3 is 15 residues. The J segment lost 7 bases and the V segment lost 7 bases, leaving 10 bases of the junction unmatched. CDR1 is SQVTM and CDR2 is ANQGSEA in the germline V gene. CDR3 coding DNA: TGCAGCGCCGAGGGACTAGCGGGCAGGGACGGGGAGCTGTTTTTT. Translation: CSAEGLAGRDGELFF.

This clonotype was seen only a few times. The chain joins TRBV7-8 to TRBJ2-5; D is ambiguous. The CDR3 runs to 15 residues. Germline CDR1 reads SGHVS; CDR2 reads FQNEAQ. V was pared by 5 bases and J by 2 bases, with 15 bases between. The CDR3 reads CASSPRWTEQETQYF. The CDR3 region has the DNA TGTGCCAGCAGCCCCCGCTGGACGGAACAAGAGACCCAGTACTTC.

In this sample, this clonotype turned up a few times. V is TRBV20-1 and J is TRBJ2-6; D remains unclear. V was pared by 4 bases and J by 4 bases, with 11 bases between. The CDR3 totals 14 residues. CDR1 and CDR2 from the germline V gene are DFQATT and SNEGSKA (reference sequence). The CDR3 coding sequence is TGCAGTGCTACGCCTTCATCCGGGGCCAACGTCCTGACTTTC. Translating it yields CSATPSSGANVLTF.

The chain couples TRBV5-6 to TRBJ1-2; D uncertain. The CDR3 is made up of 11 amino acids. CDR1 and CDR2 (germline): SGHDT, YYEEEE. Trimming pared 0 bases from V and 7 bases from J, leaving 4 bases between. The CDR3 sequence is CASSLDSGYTF. The CDR3 DNA follows: TGTGCCAGCAGCTTGGACAGTGGCTACACCTTC.

The J gene is TRBJ1-1, the V gene TRBV5-5; TRBD1 aligns across 7 bases. The J segment lost 10 bases and the V segment lost 2 bases, leaving 5 bases of the junction unmatched. This CDR3 has 12 amino acids. In germline, CDR1 is SGHKS, CDR2 YYEKEE (reference sequence). CDR3 nucleotide sequence: TGTGCCAGCAGCTTCCAACAGGGGAGAGCTTTCTTT. This encodes CASSFQQGRAFF.

This clonotype was observed a handful of times. A much bigger clone sits one base away, suggesting this may be a read error. The CDR3 sequence is CASSEGTGISGNTIYF. CDR3 DNA sequence: TGTGCCAGCAGTGAAGGGACGGGAATCTCTGGAAACACCATATATTTT. The V and J genes are TRBV2 and TRBJ1-3; D unresolved. Trimming removed 1 base from V and 0 bases from J, with 10 bases in between. This CDR3 region has 16 residues. Germline loops: CDR1 SNHLY, CDR2 FYNNEI.

The gene calls are TRBV2 and TRBJ1-4; no firm D call. CDR3 length: 14 residues. From germline, CDR1 is SNHLY and CDR2 FYNNEI. Trimming removed 5 bases at V and 7 bases at J, with 14 bases between. CDR3 protein: CASSSPGGSEKLFF. CDR3 nucleotide sequence: TGTGCCAGCAGTAGCCCCGGCGGGAGTGAAAAACTGTTTTTT.

DNA of the CDR3: TGTGCCAGCAGTCCTAACAGGGAAATCTATGGCTACACCTTC. Translated, it gives CASSPNREIYGYTF. This chain links TRBV6-1 with TRBJ1-2; perhaps TRBD1 as D (6 bases). V was cut by 5 bases and J by 4 bases, with 14 bases left in between. The CDR3 loop spans 14 amino acids. Germline lookup yields CDR1 MNHNS and CDR2 SASEGT.

Comment on this clonotype: This may be a read error, as it is one base from a much larger clone. The chain has TRBV4-3 and TRBJ1-4; no clear D gene. The CDR3 contains 14 residues. Germline V gene lookup returns CDR1 LGHNA and CDR2 YSLEER. The CDR3 reads CDSSRPLLGEKLFF. The CDR3 coding sequence is TGCGACAGCAGCCGCCCCCTCTTAGGTGAAAAACTGTTTTTT.

This chain connects TRBV5-4 to TRBJ2-1; possibly TRBD2 for D (6 bases). Trimming cost V 4 bases and J 1 base, with 12 bases left between them. Germline lookup yields CDR1 SGHNT and CDR2 YYREEE (reference sequence). This CDR3 is built from 15 residues. CDR3 protein: CASSTSSASYNEQFF. In DNA form, the CDR3 reads TGTGCCAGCAGCACCTCTAGCGCATCCTACAATGAGCAGTTCTTC.

This clonotype came up a few times. This chain links TRBV2 with TRBJ2-7; TRBD1 aligns across 10 bases. The CDR3 has 15 residues. The junction had 9 bases not matched to a gene; V was cut back by 6 bases and J by 4 bases. The germline V gene has CDR1 SNHLY and CDR2 FYNNEI. The CDR3 nucleotides are TGTGCCAGCAGGAACGACAGGGGGCCTCTGTACGAGCAGTACTTC. Its protein product is CASRNDRGPLYEQYF.

This clonotype was detected only a few times. V gene TRBV20-1 combines with J gene TRBJ1-1; no firm D call. With 5 bases removed from V and 3 bases from J, the gap between germline ends came to 13 bases. Germline V gives CDR1 DFQATT, CDR2 SNEGSKA (reference sequence). CDR3 length: 13 amino acids. CDR3: CSARSYAHTEAFF. The DNA of the CDR3 is TGCAGTGCTCGCTCCTACGCTCACACTGAAGCTTTCTTT.

The chain combines TRBV7-8 with TRBJ2-1; 10 bases fit TRBD1. In germline, CDR1 is SGHVS, CDR2 FQNEAQ. Germline trimming cut 5 bases from V and 9 bases from J; bases unmatched to any gene: 7. The CDR3 extends over 14 amino acids. CDR3 sequence: CASSPVDRGSEQFF. CDR3 nucleotide sequence: TGTGCCAGCAGCCCCGTGGACAGGGGGAGTGAGCAGTTCTTC.

This clonotype was detected ten times or more. This chain links TRBV10-3 with TRBJ2-2; D may correspond to TRBD1 or TRBD2 (6 bases each). Germline values: CDR1 ENHRY, CDR2 SYGVKD. This CDR3 region has 16 residues. Trimming took off 4 bases at V and 1 base at J, with 13 bases between the two ends. CDR3 region: CAISAIGGQNTGELFF. The CDR3 DNA reads as TGTGCCATCAGTGCAATTGGGGGGCAGAACACCGGGGAGCTGTTTTTT.

The chain links TRBV9 to TRBJ1-4; 8 bases are shared with TRBD1. This CDR3 comprises 16 residues. After removal of 3 bases from V and 5 bases from J, the junction contained 9 bases not matched to a gene. The V gene's germline CDR1 is SGDLS and CDR2 YYNGEE. The CDR3 reads CASSASPTGDNEKLFF. CDR3 bases: TGTGCCAGCAGCGCCTCCCCGACAGGGGACAATGAAAAACTGTTTTTT.

The chain combines TRBV6-5 with TRBJ2-3; 10 bases match TRBD1. The CDR3 loop spans 16 amino acids. Germline loops: CDR1 MNHEY, CDR2 SVGAGI. The trim removed 0 bases at V and 4 bases at J, leaving 4 bases unmatched. The CDR3 nucleotides read TGTGCCAGCAGTTACTCGAGGGACAGGGGTTCAGATACGCAGTATTTT. This translates into CASSYSRDRGSDTQYF.

Only a few counts were recorded for this clonotype. This chain connects TRBV20-1 to TRBJ2-7, with D possibly TRBD1 on 6 matching bases. V was pared by 5 bases and J by 5 bases, with 16 bases between. The CDR3 extends over 13 amino acids. Germline lookup yields CDR1 DFQATT and CDR2 SNEGSKA (reference sequence). Written as DNA, the CDR3 is TGCAGTGCTCATAAGGGGGACCGGGACGAGCAGTACTTC. Amino acids: CSAHKGDRDEQYF.

This clonotype was seen ten or more times. The chain employs TRBV5-1 and TRBJ2-1; either TRBD1 or TRBD2 may fit D (6 bases each). The CDR3 length is 15 residues. V gave up 4 bases and J gave up 3 bases, with 14 bases separating them. Germline V gene sequence: CDR1 SGHRS, CDR2 YFSETQ. DNA of the CDR3: TGCGCCAGCAGCCAGAACGGGGGCTACTACAATGAGCAGTTCTTC. It yields the protein CASSQNGGYYNEQFF.

This clonotype showed up just a few times. This sequence may be a read error, since a much larger clone differs from it by one base. This chain joins TRBV5-6 and TRBJ1-1; D remains unclear. Looked up from germline, CDR1 is SGHDT and CDR2 is YYEEEE. CDR3 length equals 11 residues. The CDR3 loop reads CASILRTEAFF. The DNA of the CDR3 is TGTGCCAGCATCTTGCGAACTGAAGCTTTCTTT.

The chain recombines TRBV7-2 with TRBJ1-1; D is uncertain. Trimming took 2 bases from V and 5 from J, leaving 9 bases between them. Germline-derived CDR1 and CDR2 are SGHTA and FQGNSA. This CDR3 contains 13 residues. CDR3 residues: CASSLSLGTEAFF. The CDR3, as DNA: TGTGCCAGCAGCTTAAGCCTAGGGACTGAAGCTTTCTTT.

There are a few counts of this clonotype. V is TRBV3-1 and J is TRBJ2-3; 14 nucleotides align to TRBD2. V trimming: 6 bases; J trimming: 3 bases; junction bases outside the gene matches: 11. Germline loops: CDR1 LGHDT, CDR2 YNNKEL (reference sequence). This CDR3 is built from 18 residues. The CDR3 loop is CASRLGLAGDGYTDTQYF. Here the CDR3 DNA reads TGTGCCAGCAGACTGGGACTAGCGGGAGACGGTTATACAGATACGCAGTATTTT.

A few counts support this clonotype. The chain combines TRBV4-1 with TRBJ2-5; a possible D gene is TRBD2 (5 bases). With 4 bases removed from V and 1 base from J, the gap between germline ends came to 7 bases. Germline V gene data show CDR1 as MGHRA and CDR2 as YSYEKL. There are 13 residues in the CDR3. The CDR3: CASSRRSQETQYF. CDR3 coding DNA: TGCGCCAGCAGCCGGAGGTCCCAAGAGACCCAGTACTTC.

V gene TRBV6-1 combines with J gene TRBJ2-6, with TRBD1 matching over 9 bases. This CDR3 is 18 amino acids long. Germline lookup yields CDR1 MNHNS and CDR2 SASEGT. Trimming cost V 4 bases and J 0 bases; bases outside gene matches: 7. CDR3 region: CASSGDRVNPSGANVLTF. CDR3 in DNA: TGTGCCAGCAGTGGGGACAGGGTGAATCCCTCTGGGGCCAACGTCCTGACTTTC.

The rearrangement uses TRBV7-2 and TRBJ2-7; D tentatively fits TRBD1 or TRBD2 (5 bases each). This CDR3 spans 16 amino acids. Germline CDR1 is SGHTA and CDR2 is FQGNSA. V lost 0 bases and J 4 bases, leaving 16 bases between the germline ends. CDR3 amino acids: CASSLAIGTHMYEQYF. In nucleotides, the CDR3 is TGTGCCAGCAGCTTAGCTATCGGGACCCACATGTACGAGCAGTACTTC.